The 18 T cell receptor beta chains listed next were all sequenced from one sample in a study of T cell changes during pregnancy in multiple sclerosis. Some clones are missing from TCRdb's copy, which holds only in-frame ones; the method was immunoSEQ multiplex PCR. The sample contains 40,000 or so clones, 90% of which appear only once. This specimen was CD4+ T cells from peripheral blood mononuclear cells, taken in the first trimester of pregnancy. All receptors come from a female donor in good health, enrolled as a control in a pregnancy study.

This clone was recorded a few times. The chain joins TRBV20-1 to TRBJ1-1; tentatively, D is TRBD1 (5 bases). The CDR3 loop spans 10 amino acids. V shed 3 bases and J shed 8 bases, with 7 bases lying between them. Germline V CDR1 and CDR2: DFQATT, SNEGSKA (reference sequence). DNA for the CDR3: TGCAGTGCTAGTGGGGCCGAAGCTTTCTTT. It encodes CSASGAEAFF.

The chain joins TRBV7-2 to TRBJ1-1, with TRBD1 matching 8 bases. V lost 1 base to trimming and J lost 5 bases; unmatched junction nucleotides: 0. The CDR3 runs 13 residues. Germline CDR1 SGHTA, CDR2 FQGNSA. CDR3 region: CASSLDRGTEAFF. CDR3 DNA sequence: TGTGCCAGCAGCTTAGACAGGGGGACTGAAGCTTTCTTT.

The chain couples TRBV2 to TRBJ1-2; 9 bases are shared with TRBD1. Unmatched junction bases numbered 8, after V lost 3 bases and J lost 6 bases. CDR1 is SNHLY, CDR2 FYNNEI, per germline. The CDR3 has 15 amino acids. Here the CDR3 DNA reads TGTGCCAGCAGTGATCGACTAACAGGGGGCGATGGCTACACCTTC. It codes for CASSDRLTGGDGYTF.

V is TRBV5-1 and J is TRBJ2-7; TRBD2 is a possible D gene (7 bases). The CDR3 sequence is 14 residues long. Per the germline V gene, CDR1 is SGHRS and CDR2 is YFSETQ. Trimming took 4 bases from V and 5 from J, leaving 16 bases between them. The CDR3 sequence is CASSGTAGANEQYF. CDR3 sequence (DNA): TGCGCCAGCAGCGGAACCGCGGGGGCCAACGAGCAGTACTTC.

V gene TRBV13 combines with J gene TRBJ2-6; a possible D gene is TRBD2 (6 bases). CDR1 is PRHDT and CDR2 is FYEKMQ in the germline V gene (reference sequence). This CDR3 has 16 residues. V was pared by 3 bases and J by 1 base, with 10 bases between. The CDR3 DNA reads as TGTGCCAGCAGCTTGGGGGACTTTTCTGGGGCCAACGTCCTGACTTTC. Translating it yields CASSLGDFSGANVLTF.

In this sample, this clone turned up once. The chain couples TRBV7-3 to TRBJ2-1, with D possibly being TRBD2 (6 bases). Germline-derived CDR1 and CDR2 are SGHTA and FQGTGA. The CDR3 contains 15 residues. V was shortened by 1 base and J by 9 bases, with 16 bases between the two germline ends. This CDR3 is CASSLMSSVLPEQFF. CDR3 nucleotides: TGTGCCAGCAGCTTAATGTCTAGCGTTTTGCCTGAGCAGTTCTTC.

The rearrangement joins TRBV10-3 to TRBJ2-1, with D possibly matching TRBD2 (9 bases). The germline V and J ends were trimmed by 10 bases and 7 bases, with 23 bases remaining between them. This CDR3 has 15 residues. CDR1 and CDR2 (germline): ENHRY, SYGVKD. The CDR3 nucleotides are TGTGCCACGGGGACAGGCGGGGGGGCAAGTAATGAGCAGTTCTTC. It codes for CATGTGGGASNEQFF.

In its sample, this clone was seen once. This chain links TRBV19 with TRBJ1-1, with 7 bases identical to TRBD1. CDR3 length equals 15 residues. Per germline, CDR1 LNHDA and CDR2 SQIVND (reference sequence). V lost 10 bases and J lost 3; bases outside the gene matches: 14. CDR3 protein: CATRGRGYVDTEAFF. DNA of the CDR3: TGTGCCACCAGAGGCAGGGGGTATGTGGACACTGAAGCTTTCTTT. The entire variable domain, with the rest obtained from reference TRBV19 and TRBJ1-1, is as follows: DGGITQSPKYLFRKEGQNVTLSCEQNLNHDAMYWYRQDPGQGLRLIYYSQIVNDFQKGDIAEGYSVSREKKESFPLTVTSAQKNPTAFYLCATRGRGYVDTEAFFGQGTRLTVV.

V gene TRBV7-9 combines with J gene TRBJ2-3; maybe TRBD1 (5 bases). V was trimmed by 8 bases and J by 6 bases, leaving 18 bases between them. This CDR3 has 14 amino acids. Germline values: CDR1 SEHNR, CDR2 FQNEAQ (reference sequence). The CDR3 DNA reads TGTGCCAGCGGTAGGGGCTTCGGAGTGGATACGCAGTATTTT. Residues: CASGRGFGVDTQYF.

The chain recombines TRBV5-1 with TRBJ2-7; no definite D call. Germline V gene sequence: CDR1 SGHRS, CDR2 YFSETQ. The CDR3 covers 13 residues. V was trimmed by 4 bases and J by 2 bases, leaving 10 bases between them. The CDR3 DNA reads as TGCGCCAGCAGCAAGCCCCCGACCTACGAGCAGTACTTC. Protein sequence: CASSKPPTYEQYF.

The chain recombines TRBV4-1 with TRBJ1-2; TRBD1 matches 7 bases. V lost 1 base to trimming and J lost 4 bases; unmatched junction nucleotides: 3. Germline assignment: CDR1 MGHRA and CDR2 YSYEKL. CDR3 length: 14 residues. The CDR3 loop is CASSQGQGGYGYTF. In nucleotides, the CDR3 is TGCGCCAGCAGCCAAGGGCAGGGGGGCTATGGCTACACCTTC.

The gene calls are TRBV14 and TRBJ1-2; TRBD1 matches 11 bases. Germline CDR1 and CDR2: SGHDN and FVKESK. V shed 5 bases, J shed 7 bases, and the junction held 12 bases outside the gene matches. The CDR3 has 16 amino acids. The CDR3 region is CASSYGAGTGGFGYTF. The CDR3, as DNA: TGTGCCAGCAGCTACGGCGCCGGGACAGGGGGTTTTGGCTACACCTTC. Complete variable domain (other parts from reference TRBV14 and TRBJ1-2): EAGVTQFPSHSVIEKGQTVTLRCDPISGHDNLYWYRRVMGKEIKFLLHFVKESKQDESGMPNNRFLAERTGGTYSTLKVQPAELEDSGVYFCASSYGAGTGGFGYTFGSGTRLTVV.

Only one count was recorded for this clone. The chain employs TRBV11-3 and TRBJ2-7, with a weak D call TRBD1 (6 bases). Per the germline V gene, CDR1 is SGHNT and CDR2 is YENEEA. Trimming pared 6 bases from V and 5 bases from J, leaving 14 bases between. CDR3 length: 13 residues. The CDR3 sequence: CASSIQGSDEQYF. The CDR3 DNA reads TGTGCCAGCAGTATACAGGGTTCCGACGAGCAGTACTTC.

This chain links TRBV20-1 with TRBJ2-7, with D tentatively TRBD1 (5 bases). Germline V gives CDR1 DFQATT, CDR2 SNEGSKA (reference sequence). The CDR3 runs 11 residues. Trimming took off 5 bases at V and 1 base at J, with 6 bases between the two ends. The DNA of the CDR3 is TGCAGTGCTTCAGGGTCCTACGAGCAGTACTTC. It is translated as CSASGSYEQYF.

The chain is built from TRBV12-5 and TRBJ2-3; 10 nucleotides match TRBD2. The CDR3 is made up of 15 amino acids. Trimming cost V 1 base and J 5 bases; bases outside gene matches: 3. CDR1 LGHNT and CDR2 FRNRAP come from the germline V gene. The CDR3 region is CASGLESGGEDTQYF. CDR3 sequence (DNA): TGTGCTAGTGGTTTGGAAAGCGGGGGGGAAGATACGCAGTATTTT.

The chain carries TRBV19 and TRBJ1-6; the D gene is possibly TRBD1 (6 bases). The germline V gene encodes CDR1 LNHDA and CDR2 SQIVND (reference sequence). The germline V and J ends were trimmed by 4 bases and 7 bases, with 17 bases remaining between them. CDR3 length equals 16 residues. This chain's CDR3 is CASSTGGAWANSPLHF. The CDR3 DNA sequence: TGTGCCAGTAGTACCGGGGGGGCTTGGGCAAATTCACCCCTCCACTTT.

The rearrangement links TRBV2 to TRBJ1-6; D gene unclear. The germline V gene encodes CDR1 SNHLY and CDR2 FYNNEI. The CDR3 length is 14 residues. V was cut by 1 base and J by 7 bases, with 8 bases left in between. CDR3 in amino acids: CASSEVARNSPLHF. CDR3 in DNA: TGTGCCAGCAGTGAAGTGGCCCGAAATTCACCCCTCCACTTT.

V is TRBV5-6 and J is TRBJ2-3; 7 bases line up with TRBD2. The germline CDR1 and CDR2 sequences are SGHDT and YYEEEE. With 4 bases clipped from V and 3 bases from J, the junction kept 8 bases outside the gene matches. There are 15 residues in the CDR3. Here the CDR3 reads CASSRGLVGTDTQYF. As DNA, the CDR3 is TGTGCCAGCAGCCGTGGACTAGTTGGTACAGATACGCAGTATTTT.